This paragraph reports one TCR beta chain. CDR3 length: 13 amino acids. Trimming removed 5 bases at V and 1 base at J, with 9 bases between. Germline V gene data show CDR1 as SGHVS and CDR2 as FQNEAQ. The sample is drawn from a study of T cell changes during pregnancy in multiple sclerosis. Method: immunoSEQ multiplex PCR; TCRdb's copy keeps in-frame clones and lacks some. In the table there are about 24,000 clones, 85% of which are singletons. This chain uses TRBV7-8 with TRBJ2-7; D is uncertain. The clonotype was recovered from a female donor in good health, enrolled as a control in a pregnancy study. The sequencing used CD8+ T cells from peripheral blood mononuclear cells, collected in the first trimester of pregnancy. CDR3 DNA sequence: TGTGCCAGCAGCCTCCCTAGTTCCTACGAGCAGTACTTC. It specifies CASSLPSSYEQYF.